The sequence of this T cell receptor beta chain was determined in a study of molecular identifiers for immune sequencing clone quantification. MiXCR was run by TCRdb on the PCR reads, yielding one entry per CDR3 protein. The sample has some 650,000 distinct CDR3 sequences; just under 20% are singletons. A remark on this clonotype: No conserved phenylalanine or tryptophan is present at the end of the CDR3, so a read error is the likely explanation.

The V and J ends lost 0 bases and 4 bases respectively, with 5 bases between them. Germline V gene lookup returns CDR1 SGHDT and CDR2 YYEEEE. The CDR3 is made up of 12 amino acids. What was sequenced was naive CD8+ T cells from blood, with Jurkat cell RNA spiked in. Subset reported: FACS-sorted CD8+CD4-CCR7+CD45RA+ naive T cells. The chain joins TRBV5-6 to TRBJ2-7; D ambiguous. The clonotype originates from a human donor in good health. Some libraries in this study had Jurkat cell RNA spiked in. CDR3 residues: CASSLGHYEQYL. The CDR3 nucleotides are TGTGCCAGCAGCTTGGGCCATTACGAGCAGTACCTC.